Shown below are 15 T cell receptor beta chains from a single sample sequenced in a study of blood T cell repertoires in COVID-19. Profiling relied on immunoSEQ multiplex PCR, and the TCRdb table lists in-frame clones only, not all of them. The table shows 200,000 to 250,000 clones, with roughly 88% occurring only once. The specimen was peripheral blood. Every receptor here comes from a man between 18 and 35 years old with active or convalescent COVID-19.

The chain couples TRBV10-2 to TRBJ2-7, with D perhaps TRBD1 (6 bases). The germline V gene has CDR1 WSHSY and CDR2 SAAADI. The V gene lost 5 bases and the J gene lost 7 bases, with 21 bases spanning the gap. CDR3 length equals 15 residues. The CDR3 region is CASSWDQGLSGEQYF. The CDR3 nucleotides are TGCGCCAGCAGTTGGGACCAGGGGTTGTCGGGGGAGCAGTACTTC.

The chain links TRBV20-1 to TRBJ2-1; a possible D gene is TRBD2 (6 bases). V was shortened by 3 bases and J by 3 bases, with 15 bases between the two germline ends. The length of the CDR3 is 15 residues. Germline V lookup: CDR1 DFQATT, CDR2 SNEGSKA (reference sequence). This CDR3 is CSASRFVGSYNEQFF. The CDR3 DNA reads as TGCAGTGCTAGTAGGTTCGTCGGGAGCTACAATGAGCAGTTCTTC.

The V gene is TRBV6-1, the J gene TRBJ2-3; the match to TRBD2 covers 7 bases. The germline V gene has CDR1 MNHNS and CDR2 SASEGT. There are 16 residues in the CDR3. After removal of 4 bases from V and 4 bases from J, the junction contained 11 bases not matched to a gene. The CDR3 coding sequence is TGTGCCAGCAGTGCCACCCCCGGGGGGATGGCAGATACGCAGTATTTT. Translated: CASSATPGGMADTQYF.

The V call is TRBV30, the J call TRBJ2-7; 15 nucleotides agree with TRBD2. Germline lookup yields CDR1 GTSNPN and CDR2 SVGIG (reference sequence). The CDR3 is 16 residues long. Trimming took 2 bases from V and 7 from J; bases not matched to a gene: 9. For the CDR3, the DNA is TGTGCCTGGAGTCTAACCGGGACTAGCGGGAGGTGGGAGCAGTACTTC. Translated, it gives CAWSLTGTSGRWEQYF.

V and J are TRBV14 and TRBJ2-5, with 7 bases matching TRBD2. Germline lookup yields CDR1 SGHDN and CDR2 FVKESK. J gave up 7 bases and V 2 bases, and 10 bases lay outside the gene matches. The CDR3 extends over 15 amino acids. The CDR3 DNA is TGTGCCAGCAGCCAAAGAAGGAGCGGGAAGGGGACCCAGTACTTC. Protein sequence: CASSQRRSGKGTQYF.

The chain joins TRBV18 to TRBJ1-3; no definite D call. V lost 2 bases to trimming and J lost 2 bases, with 13 bases between them. The CDR3 length is 16 residues. Per germline, CDR1 KGHSH and CDR2 LQKENI. The CDR3 spells CASSPNSETAGNTIYF. CDR3 bases: TGTGCCAGCTCACCAAATTCGGAGACGGCTGGAAACACCATATATTTT.

The chain employs TRBV19 and TRBJ2-1, with 8 bases fitting TRBD2. Germline assignment: CDR1 LNHDA and CDR2 SQIVND (reference sequence). This CDR3 region has 14 residues. With 11 bases clipped from V and 9 bases from J, the junction kept 15 bases outside the gene matches. This chain's CDR3 is CASSGGRRVGEQFF. CDR3 DNA: TGTGCCTCGTCGGGGGGGCGCCGGGTCGGTGAGCAGTTCTTC.

This chain uses TRBV7-8 with TRBJ2-5; 11 bases are shared with TRBD2. With V trimmed by 5 bases and J by 5 bases, 10 bases remained unmatched. The CDR3 loop spans 16 amino acids. Germline lookup yields CDR1 SGHVS and CDR2 FQNEAQ. The CDR3 sequence is CASSRQLAGVGETQYF. The CDR3 nucleotides read TGTGCCAGCAGCCGACAACTAGCGGGAGTAGGGGAGACCCAGTACTTC.

DNA for the CDR3: TGTGCCAGCAGCCCAAGGTGGAGAGGGACAGATACGCAGTATTTT. The encoded protein is CASSPRWRGTDTQYF. The J gene is TRBJ2-3, the V gene TRBV7-3, with a possible D match to TRBD2 (5 bases). CDR3 length equals 15 residues. Germline V gene data show CDR1 as SGHTA and CDR2 as FQGTGA. The V and J ends lost 5 bases and 3 bases respectively, with 15 bases between them.

This sequence joins TRBV29-1 and TRBJ2-5, with D unclear. The germline gives CDR1 SQVTM, CDR2 ANQGSEA. The CDR3 has 12 residues. V was shortened by 7 bases and J by 5 bases, with 14 bases between the two germline ends. This chain's CDR3 is CSARWSVETQYF. The CDR3 nucleotides read TGCAGCGCCCGCTGGAGCGTGGAGACCCAGTACTTC. Full variable domain (remainder filled in from reference TRBV29-1 and TRBJ2-5): SAVISQKPSRDICQRGTSLTIQCQVDSQVTMMFWYRQQPGQSLTLIATANQGSEATYESGFVIDKFPISRPNLTFSTLTVSNMSPEDSSIYLCSARWSVETQYFGPGTRLLVL.

This clone came up once. The gene calls are TRBV10-3 and TRBJ2-2; tentatively, D is TRBD1 (5 bases). CDR1 is ENHRY and CDR2 is SYGVKD in the germline V gene. This CDR3 has 16 residues. Trimming shortened V by 2 bases and J by 2 bases, and 12 bases separated the two germline ends. Here the CDR3 reads CAISEKPGQNTGELFF. CDR3 DNA sequence: TGTGCCATCAGTGAGAAGCCAGGGCAAAACACCGGGGAGCTGTTTTTT.

This rearrangement joins TRBV9 to TRBJ2-7; maybe TRBD1 (6 bases). Germline values: CDR1 SGDLS, CDR2 YYNGEE. CDR3 length: 13 amino acids. Trimming left V 0 bases short and J 7 bases short, with 11 bases between. The CDR3 sequence: CASSVGWGPEQYF. DNA for the CDR3: TGTGCCAGCAGCGTAGGGTGGGGGCCGGAGCAGTACTTC.

A few counts support this clone. The V call is TRBV7-9, the J call TRBJ1-3, with 11 bases matching TRBD1. J lost 0 bases, V lost 0 bases, and 1 base had no gene match. The CDR3 extends over 17 amino acids. Germline V gives CDR1 SEHNR, CDR2 FQNEAQ (reference sequence). CDR3 in amino acids: CASSLAGTGGSGNTIYF. CDR3 nucleotides: TGTGCCAGCAGCTTAGCTGGGACAGGGGGCTCTGGAAACACCATATATTTT.

This rearrangement joins TRBV19 to TRBJ1-1; D is unclear. Trimming stripped 10 bases from V and 4 bases from J, with 13 bases between. Germline-derived CDR1 and CDR2 are LNHDA and SQIVND (reference sequence). The CDR3 covers 12 residues. The CDR3, as DNA: TGTGCCACCAATGGAGGGCTCACTGAAGCTTTCTTT. It is translated as CATNGGLTEAFF.

The chain couples TRBV25-1 to TRBJ1-5, with D tentatively TRBD1 (6 bases). Germline-derived CDR1 and CDR2 are MGHDK and SYGVNS. Trimming shortened V by 4 bases and J by 2 bases, and 12 bases separated the two germline ends. The CDR3 extends over 15 amino acids. CDR3 nucleotide sequence: TGTGCCAGCAGTGGGATAGGGGGTGGCAATCAGCCCCAGCATTTT. Its translation is CASSGIGGGNQPQHF.